This T cell receptor (beta chain) emerged from a study of human T cells and chemical hapten exposure. Documented time point: pre-sensitization, week 0. The treatment is: therapeutic diphenylcyclopropenone sensitization with weekly scalp DPC. Individual cDNA molecules (in the library) carried attached unique molecular identifiers. TCRdb recomputed calls from the RACE reads with MiXCR, one row per CDR3 protein. Here the sample spans 300,000 to 450,000 distinct CDR3 sequences, roughly 5% being singletons. This CDR3 region has 15 residues. The V gene's germline CDR1 is SGHDT and CDR2 YYEEEE. V lost 4 bases and J 0 bases, leaving 13 bases between the germline ends. This clonotype appeared a single time.

The source of this sequence is a woman aged 50 to 60 with alopecia areata. Some clones in this sample may be carry-over from other donors' samples. This rearrangement joins TRBV5-6 to TRBJ2-5; D gene ambiguous. The sequences come from whole blood, collected in connection with sensitization to the hapten diphenylcyclopropenone (DPC). This chain's CDR3 is CASSVSPDHQETQYF. In DNA, the CDR3 is TGTGCCAGCAGCGTAAGCCCCGACCACCAAGAGACCCAGTACTTC.